This paragraph covers one T cell receptor (beta chain) sequence. These data belong to a study of blood T cell repertoires in COVID-19. Generated by immunoSEQ multiplex PCR, the TCRdb table keeps only in-frame clones and is missing some. The sample has about 78,000 clones, less than 95% seen once. Germline trimming cut 4 bases from V and 4 bases from J; bases unmatched to any gene: 1. Germline V gives CDR1 LGHDT, CDR2 YNNKEL (reference sequence). The CDR3 has 14 residues. This TCR came from a woman in her forties or fifties in a cohort sampled during active COVID-19. The sequencing sample was made of peripheral blood. The rearrangement links TRBV3-1 (or the pseudogene TRBV3-2) to TRBJ2-1, with TRBD2 identical over 10 bases. The CDR3 loop is CASSRTSGYNEQFF. In DNA, the CDR3 is TGTGCCAGCAGCCGGACTAGCGGTTACAATGAGCAGTTCTTC.